A selection of T cell receptor beta chains follows, all from one sample in a study of cytomegalovirus exposure and HLA in healthy donors. TCRdb's table, derived via immunoSEQ multiplex PCR, lists solely in-frame clones and lacks some. The sample consists of 63,000 or so clones, 70% to 75% of them appearing once. Material: PBMCs. The receptors derive from a woman aged 25 to 39 in good health and CMV-seropositive. CDR3s include the opening cysteine and the closing phenylalanine or tryptophan. The D gene is left open where the match is weak. The size entry is marked missing in some rows and otherwise reads once, few, many or a size class.

clone_size	d_call	v_call	j_call	cdr3_aa	cdr3_nt
NA	NA	TRBV25-1	TRBJ1-5	CASSPISVISNQPQHF	TGTGCCAGCAGTCCGATATCAGTGATTAGCAATCAGCCCCAGCATTTT
NA	NA	TRBV5-1	TRBJ1-2	CASSLNSAPRGYTF	TGCGCCAGCAGCTTGAATAGCGCGCCGCGGGGCTACACCTTC
NA	TRBD2	TRBV28	TRBJ2-7	CASSSGLAGNDEQYF	TGTGCCAGCAGTTCGGGACTAGCGGGAAACGACGAGCAGTACTTC
NA	NA	TRBV4-3	TRBJ2-5	CASSQVGRGLGETQYF	TGCGCCAGCAGCCAAGTTGGACGAGGGCTCGGGGAGACCCAGTACTTC
NA	NA	TRBV4-1	TRBJ1-1	CASSQEYTRYTEAFF	TGCGCCAGCAGCCAAGAATACACCAGGTACACTGAAGCTTTCTTT
few	NA	TRBV2	TRBJ2-7	CASSEFQGMMNEQYF	TGTGCCAGCAGTGAGTTTCAGGGAATGATGAACGAGCAGTACTTC
NA	TRBD1	TRBV2	TRBJ2-7	CASSTGTGFEQYF	TGTGCCAGCAGCACCGGGACAGGGTTCGAGCAGTACTTC
NA	TRBD2	TRBV6-1	TRBJ2-1	CASSVTLAGAAGEQFF	TGTGCCAGCAGTGTCACCCTAGCGGGAGCTGCGGGTGAGCAGTTCTTC
NA	NA	TRBV5-1	TRBJ1-2	CASSLASGGGYTF	TGCGCCAGCAGCTTGGCGTCTGGGGGCGGCTACACCTTC
NA	TRBD2	TRBV29-1	TRBJ2-1	CSVGGLAGGYSYNEQFF	TGCAGCGTTGGAGGACTAGCGGGAGGTTACTCCTACAATGAGCAGTTCTTC
NA	NA	TRBV9	TRBJ2-1	CASSEGGMGRYNEQFF	TGTGCCAGCAGCGAGGGGGGGATGGGTAGGTACAATGAGCAGTTCTTC
NA	NA	TRBV4-1	TRBJ2-7	CASSQEDYLYEQYF	TGCGCCAGCAGCCAAGAGGACTACCTCTACGAGCAGTACTTC
few	NA	TRBV6-1	TRBJ1-1	CASSELGRNTEAFF	TGTGCCAGCAGTGAGCTAGGGAGGAACACTGAAGCTTTCTTT
NA	TRBD1	TRBV28	TRBJ1-2	CASRGRTGGGYGYTF	TGTGCCAGCAGGGGCCGTACAGGGGGCGGCTATGGCTACACCTTC
NA	TRBD2	TRBV11-2	TRBJ2-7	CASSPASGRVYEQYF	TGTGCCAGCAGTCCCGCCAGCGGGAGAGTTTACGAGCAGTACTTC
NA	NA	TRBV13	TRBJ2-3	CASSLRGGATDTQYF	TGTGCCAGCAGCTTGCGGGGCGGGGCGACAGATACGCAGTATTTT
once	NA	TRBV4-3	TRBJ1-1	CASSQDGRGDTEAFF	TGCGCCAGCAGCCAAGATGGACGGGGTGACACTGAAGCTTTCTTT
few	NA	TRBV9	TRBJ2-7	CASSVEFGGYYEQYF	TGTGCCAGCAGCGTAGAATTTGGGGGGTACTACGAGCAGTACTTC
few	NA	TRBV28	TRBJ1-5	CASSTRVQPQHF	TGTGCCAGCTCCACCCGGGTTCAGCCCCAGCATTTT
NA	NA	TRBV4-2	TRBJ1-5	CASSQVEGNQPQHF	TGTGCCAGCAGCCAAGTGGAGGGGAATCAGCCCCAGCATTTT
NA	NA	TRBV15	TRBJ1-5	CATTEVSPFDQPQHF	TGTGCCACCACTGAGGTCTCCCCCTTCGATCAGCCCCAGCATTTT
once	NA	TRBV5-6	TRBJ2-1	CASSLVSEEQFF	TGTGCCAGCAGCTTGGTTAGCGAAGAGCAGTTCTTC
NA	NA	TRBV30	TRBJ1-1	CAWSLGPWYTEAFF	TGTGCCTGGAGTTTGGGCCCTTGGTACACTGAAGCTTTCTTT
NA	NA	TRBV28	TRBJ1-2	CASSTSNYGYTF	NA
once	NA	TRBV5-4	TRBJ2-5	CASSPGQYQETQYF	TGTGCCAGCAGCCCCGGACAGTACCAAGAGACCCAGTACTTC
NA	NA	TRBV5-4	TRBJ2-4	CASSAGTDHSLNIQYF	TGTGCCAGCAGCGCGGGGACAGACCATTCGCTGAACATTCAGTACTTC
NA	NA	TRBV5-6	TRBJ2-7	CASSLADSLYEQYF	TGTGCCAGCAGCTTGGCGGACAGTCTCTACGAGCAGTACTTC
NA	NA	TRBV30	TRBJ2-7	CAWSFSQWRSYEQYF	TGTGCCTGGAGTTTCTCGCAATGGCGGTCCTACGAGCAGTACTTC